This section outlines one TCR beta chain sequence together with its context. Its antigen is still unknown. This record belongs to a study of shared clonotypes between healthy human individuals. Study as a whole: Three CD4 naive, three CD4 memory, two CD8 naive and one CD8 memory plate were used per donor.

Notes on the study in general: Lower generation probabilities were found for non-shared clonotypes than for those shared by all four donors. The rarefaction results pointed to incomplete sorted-subset sequencing despite large depth.

Each subset's genomic DNA was shared equally among a number of immunoSEQ plates. Sequenced by immunoSEQ multiplex PCR; TCRdb stores in-frame clones only, minus some. This table has 2 million to 3 million clones, around nine tenths appearing once. Unmatched junction bases numbered 18, after V lost 4 bases and J lost 7 bases. The CDR3 is 17 residues long. Germline CDR1 is GTSNPN and CDR2 is SVGIG (reference sequence). V gene TRBV30 combines with J gene TRBJ2-2; TRBD1 matches at 7 bases. The sequencing input was naive CD4+ T cells sorted from blood. Subset in this sample: CD45RA+ positively selected. The clonotype was recovered from a man in his late teens or twenties in good health. CDR3 in DNA: TGTGCCTGGACAAGGCAAGGGGGCAGAAATGTCAACGGGGAGCTGTTTTTT. This codes for CAWTRQGGRNVNGELFF.